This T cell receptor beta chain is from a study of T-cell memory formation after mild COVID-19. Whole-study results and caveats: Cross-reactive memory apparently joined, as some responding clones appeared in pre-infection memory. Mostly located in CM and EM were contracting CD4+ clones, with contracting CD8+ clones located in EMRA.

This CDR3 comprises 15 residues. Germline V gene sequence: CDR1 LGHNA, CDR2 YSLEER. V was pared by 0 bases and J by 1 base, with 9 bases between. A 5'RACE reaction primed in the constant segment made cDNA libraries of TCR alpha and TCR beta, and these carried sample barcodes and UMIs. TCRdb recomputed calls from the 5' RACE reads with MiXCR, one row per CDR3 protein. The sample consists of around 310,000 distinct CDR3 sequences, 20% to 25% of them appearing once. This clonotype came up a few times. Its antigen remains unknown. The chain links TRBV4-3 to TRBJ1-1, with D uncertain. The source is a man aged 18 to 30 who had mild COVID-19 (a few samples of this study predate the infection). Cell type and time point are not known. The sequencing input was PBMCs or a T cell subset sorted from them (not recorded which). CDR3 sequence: CASSQERKGNTEAFF. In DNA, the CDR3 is TGCGCCAGCAGCCAAGAGCGTAAGGGGAACACTGAAGCTTTCTTT.